Each of the 26 T cell receptor beta chains below was sequenced from the same sample in a study of cytomegalovirus exposure and HLA in healthy donors. Using immunoSEQ multiplex PCR, the repertoire was profiled, and TCRdb retains in-frame clones only, with some absent. The sample yields about 200,000 clones, over 80% seen once. Material: PBMCs. The receptors were gathered from a woman under 30 in good health and CMV-seronegative.

The gene calls are TRBV6-1 and TRBJ1-5; D is unresolved. CDR1 MNHNS and CDR2 SASEGT come from the germline V gene. The V gene lost 7 bases and the J gene lost 5 bases, with 18 bases spanning the gap. This CDR3 is built from 15 residues. Written as DNA, the CDR3 is TGTGCCAGCAAATTAGGAGGACGGTCCGATCAGCCCCAGCATTTT. Translating it yields CASKLGGRSDQPQHF.

The V call is TRBV30, the J call TRBJ1-1; 7 bases are shared with TRBD1. Per germline, CDR1 GTSNPN and CDR2 SVGIG (reference sequence). The CDR3 totals 14 residues. V dropped 3 bases and J dropped 1; count of bases not matched to a gene: 5. As DNA, the CDR3 is TGTGCCTGGAGAGCGGGACAGACGAACACTGAAGCTTTCTTT. Protein: CAWRAGQTNTEAFF.

V and J are TRBV27 and TRBJ2-1; 10 nucleotides agree with TRBD1. After removal of 4 bases from V and 10 bases from J, the junction contained 13 bases not matched to a gene. CDR3 length: 16 amino acids. Germline values: CDR1 MNHEY, CDR2 SMNVEV (reference sequence). This CDR3 is CASSSRGTGVSNEQFF. CDR3 nucleotides: TGTGCCAGCAGTTCGCGGGGGACAGGGGTCTCTAACGAGCAGTTCTTC.

The sample holds many counts of this clone. The chain recombines TRBV5-4 with TRBJ2-6; D not certain. This CDR3 is built from 14 residues. V was shortened by 2 bases and J by 4 bases, with 7 bases between the two germline ends. Germline V lookup: CDR1 SGHNT, CDR2 YYREEE (reference sequence). In DNA, the CDR3 is TGTGCCAGCAGCTTACCGTCGGGGGCCAACGTCCTGACTTTC. It is translated as CASSLPSGANVLTF.

The genes are TRBV19 and TRBJ1-2; the D is unclear. The V and J ends lost 6 bases and 0 bases respectively, with 23 bases between them. The CDR3 sequence is 18 residues long. CDR1 LNHDA and CDR2 SQIVND come from the germline V gene (reference sequence). The CDR3 coding sequence is TGTGCCAGTAGCTCCTATACGGAGTTATTTGAAGCTAACTATGGCTACACCTTC. It is translated as CASSSYTELFEANYGYTF.

This chain connects TRBV5-1 to TRBJ2-5; D remains ambiguous. Germline CDR1 reads SGHRS; CDR2 reads YFSETQ. The CDR3 extends over 14 amino acids. Deletions cut 2 bases from V and 3 bases from J, with 11 bases between. The CDR3 sequence: CASSLGNPKETQYF. Written as DNA, the CDR3 is TGCGCCAGCAGCTTAGGTAACCCTAAAGAGACCCAGTACTTC.

The J gene is TRBJ2-1, the V gene TRBV5-6; 9 bases fit TRBD2. The length of the CDR3 is 19 residues. After removal of 2 bases from V and 2 bases from J, the junction contained 14 bases not matched to a gene. Germline assignment: CDR1 SGHDT and CDR2 YYEEEE. The CDR3 sequence is CASSFPSSSGGHPYNEQFF. The CDR3 nucleotides are TGTGCCAGCAGCTTCCCGTCTAGTAGCGGGGGCCACCCCTACAATGAGCAGTTCTTC.

J is TRBJ2-7 and V is TRBV27; 8 bases are a match to TRBD1. Trimming took 4 bases from V and 5 from J; bases not matched to a gene: 7. This CDR3 contains 14 residues. The germline gives CDR1 MNHEY, CDR2 SMNVEV (reference sequence). CDR3 bases: TGTGCCAGCAGTTCTTGGACAGGGATGGACGAGCAGTACTTC. It encodes CASSSWTGMDEQYF.

The chain recombines TRBV5-1 with TRBJ2-2; D is possibly TRBD2 (6 bases). Trimming pared 0 bases from V and 5 bases from J, leaving 14 bases between. The CDR3 consists of 16 residues. Germline V CDR1 and CDR2: SGHRS, YFSETQ. CDR3 in amino acids: CASSLAGGVGTGELFF. The CDR3 coding sequence is TGCGCCAGCAGCTTGGCCGGGGGAGTGGGTACCGGGGAGCTGTTTTTT.

DNA for the CDR3: TGTGCCAGCAGCCGATTATCCGGGACAGGGGAATGCGAGCAGTACTTC. Translation gives CASSRLSGTGECEQYF. The chain links TRBV11-3 to TRBJ2-7; 10 nucleotides align to TRBD1. The CDR3 sequence is 16 residues long. The germline V gene encodes CDR1 SGHNT and CDR2 YENEEA. V lost 5 bases to trimming and J lost 6 bases; unmatched junction nucleotides: 13. The full variable domain, completed using reference TRBV11-3 and TRBJ2-7, is EAGVVQSPRYKIIEKKQPVAFWCNPISGHNTLYWYLQNLGQGPELLIRYENEEAVDDSQLPKDRFSAERLKGVDSTLKIQPAELGDSAVYLCASSRLSGTGECEQYFGPGTRLTVT.

J is TRBJ1-2 and V is TRBV6-1; D call uncertain. The germline gives CDR1 MNHNS, CDR2 SASEGT. With 0 bases removed from V and 8 bases from J, the gap between germline ends came to 7 bases. The CDR3 covers 12 residues. The CDR3: CASSEAAWGYTF. The CDR3 region has the DNA TGTGCCAGCAGTGAAGCGGCGTGGGGCTACACCTTC.

This clone was observed a single time. The rearrangement joins TRBV28 to TRBJ2-7, with a tentative D call TRBD2 (7 bases). The germline V and J ends were trimmed by 1 base and 5 bases, with 33 bases remaining between them. The CDR3 is made up of 21 amino acids. Per germline, CDR1 MDHEN and CDR2 SYDVKM. The CDR3, as DNA: TGTGCCAGCAGTTTATCCCATTGGGGGGGCCCCCTGGTGCTAGCGCTCCACGAGCAGTACTTC. Its translation is CASSLSHWGGPLVLALHEQYF.

This clone was seen a few times. The gene calls are TRBV28 and TRBJ2-6, with D hard to call. In germline, CDR1 is MDHEN, CDR2 SYDVKM. V was shortened by 6 bases and J by 0 bases, with 3 bases between the two germline ends. The CDR3 has 13 amino acids. The CDR3 coding sequence is TGTGCCAGCAGAATCTCTGGGGCCAACGTCCTGACTTTC. Translated, it gives CASRISGANVLTF.

The gene calls are TRBV11-2 and TRBJ2-7; D possibly corresponds to TRBD1 (5 bases). Looked up from germline, CDR1 is SGHAT and CDR2 is FQNNGV. The CDR3 runs to 14 residues. V was trimmed by 5 bases and J by 2 bases, leaving 13 bases between them. CDR3 region: CASSADSGTYEQYF. The DNA for the CDR3 is TGTGCCAGCAGCGCCGATTCAGGGACCTACGAGCAGTACTTC.

Regarding this clone: An end of the junction does not agree with germline; a read error may underlie this. The chain is built from TRBV5-1 and TRBJ2-7; D uncertain. Germline-derived CDR1 and CDR2 are SGHRS and YFSETQ. The CDR3 spans 13 residues. The CDR3: CASSLVGSSEQYF. DNA of the CDR3: TGCGCCAGCAGCTTGGTCGGGTCCTCCGAGCAGTACTTC.

This chain uses TRBV9 with TRBJ1-1, with D uncertain. CDR1 is SGDLS and CDR2 is YYNGEE in the germline V gene. This CDR3 contains 16 residues. The V gene lost 0 bases and the J gene lost 0 bases, with 12 bases spanning the gap. CDR3 coding DNA: TGTGCCAGCAGCGTAGGTCACGCAGGTTTGAACACTGAAGCTTTCTTT. Its protein product is CASSVGHAGLNTEAFF.

The chain uses TRBV6-6 and TRBJ1-1; 9 bases are a match to TRBD1. The CDR3 is 14 residues long. The ends lost 2 bases at V and 5 bases at J; junction bases unmatched: 3. Germline loops: CDR1 MNHNY, CDR2 SVGAGI (reference sequence). The CDR3 sequence is CASSYGDRATEAFF. The DNA for the CDR3 is TGTGCCAGCAGTTACGGGGACAGGGCTACTGAAGCTTTCTTT.

In DNA form, the CDR3 reads TGTGCCAGCACCCTTGAATTCAGCGAGACCCAGTACTTC. Its protein product is CASTLEFSETQYF. The rearrangement joins TRBV6-1 to TRBJ2-5; D is uncertain. CDR1 and CDR2 from the germline V gene are MNHNS and SASEGT. Trimming shortened V by 7 bases and J by 5 bases, and 14 bases separated the two germline ends. The CDR3 is made up of 13 amino acids.

The genes are TRBV15 and TRBJ2-5; D not resolved. Germline CDR1 reads LNHNV; CDR2 reads YYDKDF (reference sequence). V lost 1 base and J lost 2, with 8 bases in between. The CDR3 contains 14 residues. This CDR3 reads CATSRGSRQETQYF. CDR3 in DNA: TGTGCCACCAGCAGAGGTAGCCGACAAGAGACCCAGTACTTC.

The chain links TRBV28 to TRBJ1-1; 7 bases are a match to TRBD1. The CDR3 runs to 15 residues. From germline, CDR1 is MDHEN and CDR2 SYDVKM. V shed 4 bases and J 5 bases; nucleotides not matched to a gene: 10. The DNA for the CDR3 is TGTGCCAGCAGTTCCACAGGGGTCCACCCTACTGAAGCTTTCTTT. Its translation: CASSSTGVHPTEAFF.

CDR3 sequence reads: CASSSKPAGLTGELFF. Written as DNA, the CDR3 is TGTGCCAGCAGTTCGAAGCCAGCGGGACTCACCGGGGAGCTGTTTTTT. The chain uses TRBV27 and TRBJ2-2; 7 positions match TRBD2. V lost 4 bases, J lost 4 bases, and 9 bases stayed unmatched. Germline lookup yields CDR1 MNHEY and CDR2 SMNVEV (reference sequence). The CDR3 consists of 16 residues.

The chain links TRBV5-1 to TRBJ1-1; the D gene is possibly TRBD1 (5 bases). The CDR3 totals 13 residues. In germline, CDR1 is SGHRS, CDR2 YFSETQ. Trimming pared 0 bases from V and 10 bases from J, leaving 13 bases between. This CDR3 reads CASSLVSRGGAFF. The CDR3, as DNA: TGCGCCAGCAGCTTGGTGTCCCGGGGGGGAGCTTTCTTT.

This chain connects TRBV5-1 to TRBJ2-1; D perhaps matches TRBD1 (6 bases). The CDR3 loop spans 14 amino acids. Per the germline V gene, CDR1 is SGHRS and CDR2 is YFSETQ. The V end lost 0 bases, the J end lost 4 bases, and 8 bases lay between the germline ends. This CDR3 reads CASSLGDRYNEQFF. CDR3 sequence (DNA): TGCGCCAGCAGCTTGGGCGACAGGTACAATGAGCAGTTCTTC.

This rearrangement joins TRBV7-9 to TRBJ1-4, with D perhaps TRBD1 (6 bases). The CDR3 runs 15 residues. V was shortened by 4 bases and J by 7 bases, with 16 bases between the two germline ends. Germline lookup yields CDR1 SEHNR and CDR2 FQNEAQ (reference sequence). CDR3 nucleotide sequence: TGTGCCAGCAGCTCGCCGGACAGCTTGGGTGAAAAACTGTTTTTT. The encoded protein is CASSSPDSLGEKLFF.

V gene TRBV27 combines with J gene TRBJ1-1; D unclear. In germline, CDR1 is MNHEY, CDR2 SMNVEV (reference sequence). The CDR3 runs 14 residues. V gave up 6 bases and J gave up 1 base, with 12 bases separating them. CDR3 nucleotide sequence: TGTGCCAGCAGCTCCCTACTGAGGAACACTGAAGCTTTCTTT. Translated, it gives CASSSLLRNTEAFF.

The V and J genes are TRBV9 and TRBJ1-5; 7 bases agree with TRBD1. This CDR3 contains 14 residues. The V gene end was trimmed by 3 bases and the J gene end by 4 bases; junction bases not matched to a gene: 4. Germline loops: CDR1 SGDLS, CDR2 YYNGEE. The CDR3 is CASSGGTANQPQHF. The CDR3 bases are TGTGCCAGCAGCGGGGGGACAGCGAATCAGCCCCAGCATTTT.